This paragraph reports one TCR beta chain. The antigen is undetermined. One end of the junction varies from germline; a read error may be responsible. There are 16 residues in the CDR3. Looked up from germline, CDR1 is LGHNA and CDR2 is YSLEER. This entry comes from a study of tumor-infiltrating lymphocytes in primary liver carcinoma. Whole-study findings and limits: Tumors reached a significantly greater top-250-clone fraction than blood did (p = 0.039). A fraction of only about 7-25% of top clones appeared in all five tumor regions. Among the pair types, tumor region pairs showed more overlap than tumor-adjacent and tumor-blood pairs.

Unsorted bulk tissue (about 20-32 mg) underwent RNA and DNA co-extraction. Each tumor specimen held more than 85% viable tumor cells. Synthesis of TCR beta cDNA was carried out from 450 to 500 ng total RNA with a constant-region primer. Amplification in three nested multiplex PCR rounds with slightly modified ARM-PCR gave rise to TCR beta libraries. The first two PCR rounds used TRBV1-TRBV30 forward primers with a C-beta reverse primer, around 10 cycles each. TCRdb re-called the multiplex PCR reads through MiXCR, storing one row per CDR3 protein. The sample contains approximately 190,000 distinct CDR3 sequences, about 85% of which appear only once.

The J gene is TRBJ2-1, the V gene TRBV4-3; D unresolved. Sequencing was carried out using tumor tissue from primary liver carcinoma. This sequence originates from a man aged 35 to 55 with primary liver carcinoma and hepatitis B virus infection. CDR3 nucleotide sequence: TGCGCCAGCAGCCAAGACCCCTACTCAAAATACAAAGAGCAGTTCTTC. It yields the protein CASSQDPYSKYKEQFF.